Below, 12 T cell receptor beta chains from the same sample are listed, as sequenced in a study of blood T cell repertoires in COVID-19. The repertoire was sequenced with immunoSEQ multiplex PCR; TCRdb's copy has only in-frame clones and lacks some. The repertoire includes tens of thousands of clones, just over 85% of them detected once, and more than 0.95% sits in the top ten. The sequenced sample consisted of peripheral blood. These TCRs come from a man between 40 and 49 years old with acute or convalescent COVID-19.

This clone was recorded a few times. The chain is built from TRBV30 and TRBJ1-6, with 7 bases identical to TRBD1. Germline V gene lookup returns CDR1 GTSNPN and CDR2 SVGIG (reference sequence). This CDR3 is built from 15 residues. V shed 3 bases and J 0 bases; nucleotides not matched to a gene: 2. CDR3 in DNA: TGTGCCTGGAGAGGGGACAGCTCCTATAATTCACCCCTCCACTTT. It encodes CAWRGDSSYNSPLHF.

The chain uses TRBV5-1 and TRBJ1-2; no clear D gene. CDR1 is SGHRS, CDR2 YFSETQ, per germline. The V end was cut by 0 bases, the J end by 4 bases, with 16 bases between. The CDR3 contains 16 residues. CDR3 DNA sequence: TGCGCCAGCAGCTTGGAACCCAGGTCGGAGGGCTATGGCTACACCTTC. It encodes CASSLEPRSEGYGYTF.

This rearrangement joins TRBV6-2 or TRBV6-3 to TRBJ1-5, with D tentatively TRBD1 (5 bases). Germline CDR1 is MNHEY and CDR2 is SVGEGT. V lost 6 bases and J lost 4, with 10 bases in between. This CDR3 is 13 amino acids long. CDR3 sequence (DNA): TGTGCCAGCAGCGACAGAACTAATCAGCCCCAGCATTTT. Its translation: CASSDRTNQPQHF.

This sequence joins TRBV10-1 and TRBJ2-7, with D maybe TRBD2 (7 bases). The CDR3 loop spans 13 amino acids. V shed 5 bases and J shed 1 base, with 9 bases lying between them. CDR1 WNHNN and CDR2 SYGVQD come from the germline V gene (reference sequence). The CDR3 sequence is CASSRGGSYEQYF. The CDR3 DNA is TGCGCCAGCAGTAGGGGGGGGTCCTACGAGCAGTACTTC.

This CDR3 reads CASSESDRGRRYGYTF. In nucleotides, the CDR3 is TGTGCCAGCAGTGAGTCGGACAGGGGGCGTCGGTATGGCTACACCTTC. The rearrangement joins TRBV2 to TRBJ1-2, with TRBD1 matching over 11 bases. The germline V gene has CDR1 SNHLY and CDR2 FYNNEI. The V segment lost 3 bases and the J segment 5 bases; nucleotides outside the gene matches: 8. The CDR3 loop spans 16 amino acids.

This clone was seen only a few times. This CDR3 is CASSRRGELGLNTEAFF. The CDR3 DNA is TGTGCCAGCAGCCGCAGGGGGGAGTTGGGGTTGAACACTGAAGCTTTCTTT. The V call is TRBV13, the J call TRBJ1-1; TRBD1 agrees at 7 bases. Trimming removed 5 bases from V and 0 bases from J; junction bases left unmatched: 12. Germline CDR1 reads PRHDT; CDR2 reads FYEKMQ (reference sequence). The CDR3 loop spans 17 amino acids.

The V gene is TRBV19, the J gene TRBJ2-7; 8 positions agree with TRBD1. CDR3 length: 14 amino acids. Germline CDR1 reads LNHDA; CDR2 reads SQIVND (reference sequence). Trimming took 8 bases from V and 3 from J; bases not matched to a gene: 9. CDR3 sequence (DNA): TGTGCCAGTGCCCTCGGGACAGGATACTACGAGCAGTACTTC. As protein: CASALGTGYYEQYF.

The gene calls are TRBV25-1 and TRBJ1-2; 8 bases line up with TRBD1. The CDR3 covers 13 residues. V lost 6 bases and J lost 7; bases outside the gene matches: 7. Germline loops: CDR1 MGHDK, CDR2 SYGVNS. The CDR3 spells CASSPRTGLGYTF. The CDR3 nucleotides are TGTGCCAGCAGCCCCAGGACAGGGCTTGGCTACACCTTC.

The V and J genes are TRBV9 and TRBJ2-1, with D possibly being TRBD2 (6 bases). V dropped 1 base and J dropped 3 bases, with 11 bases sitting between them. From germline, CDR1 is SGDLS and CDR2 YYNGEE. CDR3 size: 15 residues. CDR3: CASSVSSSDYNEQFF. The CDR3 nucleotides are TGTGCCAGCAGCGTATCATCTAGCGACTACAATGAGCAGTTCTTC.

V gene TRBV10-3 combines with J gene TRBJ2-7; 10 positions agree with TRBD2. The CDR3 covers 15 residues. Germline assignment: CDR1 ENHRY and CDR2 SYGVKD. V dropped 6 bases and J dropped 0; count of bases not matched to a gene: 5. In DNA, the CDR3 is TGTGCCATCAGCCGTAGCGGGGGGAGCTCCTACGAGCAGTACTTC. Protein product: CAISRSGGSSYEQYF.

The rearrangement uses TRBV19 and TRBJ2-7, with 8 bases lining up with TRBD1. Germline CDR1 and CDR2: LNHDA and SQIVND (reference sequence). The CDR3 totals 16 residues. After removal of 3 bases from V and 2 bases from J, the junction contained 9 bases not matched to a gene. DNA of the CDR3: TGTGCCAGTAGTATGTTCTCCGGGACAGGAACCTACGAGCAGTACTTC. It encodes CASSMFSGTGTYEQYF.

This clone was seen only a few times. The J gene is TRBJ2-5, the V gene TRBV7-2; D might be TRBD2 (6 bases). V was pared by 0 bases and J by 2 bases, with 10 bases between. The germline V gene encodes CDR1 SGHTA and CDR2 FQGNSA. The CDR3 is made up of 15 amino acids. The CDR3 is CASSLAMGGQETQYF. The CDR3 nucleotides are TGTGCCAGCAGCTTAGCGATGGGAGGTCAAGAGACCCAGTACTTC.